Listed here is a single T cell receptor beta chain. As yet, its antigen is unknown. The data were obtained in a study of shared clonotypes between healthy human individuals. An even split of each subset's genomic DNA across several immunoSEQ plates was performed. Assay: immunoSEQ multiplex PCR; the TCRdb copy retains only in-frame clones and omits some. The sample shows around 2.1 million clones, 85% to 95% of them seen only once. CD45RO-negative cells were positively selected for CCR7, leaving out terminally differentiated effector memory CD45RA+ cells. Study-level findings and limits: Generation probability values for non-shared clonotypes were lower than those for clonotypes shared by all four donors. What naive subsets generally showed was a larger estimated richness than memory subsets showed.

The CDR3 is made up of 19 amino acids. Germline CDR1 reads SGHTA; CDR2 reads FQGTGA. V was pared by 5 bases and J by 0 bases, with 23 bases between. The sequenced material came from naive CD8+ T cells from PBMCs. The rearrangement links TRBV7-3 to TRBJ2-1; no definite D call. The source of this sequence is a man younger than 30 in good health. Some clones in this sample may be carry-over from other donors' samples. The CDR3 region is CASSVIGLVDGSSYNEQFF. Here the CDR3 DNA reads TGTGCCAGCAGCGTAATTGGTCTTGTTGACGGCAGCTCCTACAATGAGCAGTTCTTC.